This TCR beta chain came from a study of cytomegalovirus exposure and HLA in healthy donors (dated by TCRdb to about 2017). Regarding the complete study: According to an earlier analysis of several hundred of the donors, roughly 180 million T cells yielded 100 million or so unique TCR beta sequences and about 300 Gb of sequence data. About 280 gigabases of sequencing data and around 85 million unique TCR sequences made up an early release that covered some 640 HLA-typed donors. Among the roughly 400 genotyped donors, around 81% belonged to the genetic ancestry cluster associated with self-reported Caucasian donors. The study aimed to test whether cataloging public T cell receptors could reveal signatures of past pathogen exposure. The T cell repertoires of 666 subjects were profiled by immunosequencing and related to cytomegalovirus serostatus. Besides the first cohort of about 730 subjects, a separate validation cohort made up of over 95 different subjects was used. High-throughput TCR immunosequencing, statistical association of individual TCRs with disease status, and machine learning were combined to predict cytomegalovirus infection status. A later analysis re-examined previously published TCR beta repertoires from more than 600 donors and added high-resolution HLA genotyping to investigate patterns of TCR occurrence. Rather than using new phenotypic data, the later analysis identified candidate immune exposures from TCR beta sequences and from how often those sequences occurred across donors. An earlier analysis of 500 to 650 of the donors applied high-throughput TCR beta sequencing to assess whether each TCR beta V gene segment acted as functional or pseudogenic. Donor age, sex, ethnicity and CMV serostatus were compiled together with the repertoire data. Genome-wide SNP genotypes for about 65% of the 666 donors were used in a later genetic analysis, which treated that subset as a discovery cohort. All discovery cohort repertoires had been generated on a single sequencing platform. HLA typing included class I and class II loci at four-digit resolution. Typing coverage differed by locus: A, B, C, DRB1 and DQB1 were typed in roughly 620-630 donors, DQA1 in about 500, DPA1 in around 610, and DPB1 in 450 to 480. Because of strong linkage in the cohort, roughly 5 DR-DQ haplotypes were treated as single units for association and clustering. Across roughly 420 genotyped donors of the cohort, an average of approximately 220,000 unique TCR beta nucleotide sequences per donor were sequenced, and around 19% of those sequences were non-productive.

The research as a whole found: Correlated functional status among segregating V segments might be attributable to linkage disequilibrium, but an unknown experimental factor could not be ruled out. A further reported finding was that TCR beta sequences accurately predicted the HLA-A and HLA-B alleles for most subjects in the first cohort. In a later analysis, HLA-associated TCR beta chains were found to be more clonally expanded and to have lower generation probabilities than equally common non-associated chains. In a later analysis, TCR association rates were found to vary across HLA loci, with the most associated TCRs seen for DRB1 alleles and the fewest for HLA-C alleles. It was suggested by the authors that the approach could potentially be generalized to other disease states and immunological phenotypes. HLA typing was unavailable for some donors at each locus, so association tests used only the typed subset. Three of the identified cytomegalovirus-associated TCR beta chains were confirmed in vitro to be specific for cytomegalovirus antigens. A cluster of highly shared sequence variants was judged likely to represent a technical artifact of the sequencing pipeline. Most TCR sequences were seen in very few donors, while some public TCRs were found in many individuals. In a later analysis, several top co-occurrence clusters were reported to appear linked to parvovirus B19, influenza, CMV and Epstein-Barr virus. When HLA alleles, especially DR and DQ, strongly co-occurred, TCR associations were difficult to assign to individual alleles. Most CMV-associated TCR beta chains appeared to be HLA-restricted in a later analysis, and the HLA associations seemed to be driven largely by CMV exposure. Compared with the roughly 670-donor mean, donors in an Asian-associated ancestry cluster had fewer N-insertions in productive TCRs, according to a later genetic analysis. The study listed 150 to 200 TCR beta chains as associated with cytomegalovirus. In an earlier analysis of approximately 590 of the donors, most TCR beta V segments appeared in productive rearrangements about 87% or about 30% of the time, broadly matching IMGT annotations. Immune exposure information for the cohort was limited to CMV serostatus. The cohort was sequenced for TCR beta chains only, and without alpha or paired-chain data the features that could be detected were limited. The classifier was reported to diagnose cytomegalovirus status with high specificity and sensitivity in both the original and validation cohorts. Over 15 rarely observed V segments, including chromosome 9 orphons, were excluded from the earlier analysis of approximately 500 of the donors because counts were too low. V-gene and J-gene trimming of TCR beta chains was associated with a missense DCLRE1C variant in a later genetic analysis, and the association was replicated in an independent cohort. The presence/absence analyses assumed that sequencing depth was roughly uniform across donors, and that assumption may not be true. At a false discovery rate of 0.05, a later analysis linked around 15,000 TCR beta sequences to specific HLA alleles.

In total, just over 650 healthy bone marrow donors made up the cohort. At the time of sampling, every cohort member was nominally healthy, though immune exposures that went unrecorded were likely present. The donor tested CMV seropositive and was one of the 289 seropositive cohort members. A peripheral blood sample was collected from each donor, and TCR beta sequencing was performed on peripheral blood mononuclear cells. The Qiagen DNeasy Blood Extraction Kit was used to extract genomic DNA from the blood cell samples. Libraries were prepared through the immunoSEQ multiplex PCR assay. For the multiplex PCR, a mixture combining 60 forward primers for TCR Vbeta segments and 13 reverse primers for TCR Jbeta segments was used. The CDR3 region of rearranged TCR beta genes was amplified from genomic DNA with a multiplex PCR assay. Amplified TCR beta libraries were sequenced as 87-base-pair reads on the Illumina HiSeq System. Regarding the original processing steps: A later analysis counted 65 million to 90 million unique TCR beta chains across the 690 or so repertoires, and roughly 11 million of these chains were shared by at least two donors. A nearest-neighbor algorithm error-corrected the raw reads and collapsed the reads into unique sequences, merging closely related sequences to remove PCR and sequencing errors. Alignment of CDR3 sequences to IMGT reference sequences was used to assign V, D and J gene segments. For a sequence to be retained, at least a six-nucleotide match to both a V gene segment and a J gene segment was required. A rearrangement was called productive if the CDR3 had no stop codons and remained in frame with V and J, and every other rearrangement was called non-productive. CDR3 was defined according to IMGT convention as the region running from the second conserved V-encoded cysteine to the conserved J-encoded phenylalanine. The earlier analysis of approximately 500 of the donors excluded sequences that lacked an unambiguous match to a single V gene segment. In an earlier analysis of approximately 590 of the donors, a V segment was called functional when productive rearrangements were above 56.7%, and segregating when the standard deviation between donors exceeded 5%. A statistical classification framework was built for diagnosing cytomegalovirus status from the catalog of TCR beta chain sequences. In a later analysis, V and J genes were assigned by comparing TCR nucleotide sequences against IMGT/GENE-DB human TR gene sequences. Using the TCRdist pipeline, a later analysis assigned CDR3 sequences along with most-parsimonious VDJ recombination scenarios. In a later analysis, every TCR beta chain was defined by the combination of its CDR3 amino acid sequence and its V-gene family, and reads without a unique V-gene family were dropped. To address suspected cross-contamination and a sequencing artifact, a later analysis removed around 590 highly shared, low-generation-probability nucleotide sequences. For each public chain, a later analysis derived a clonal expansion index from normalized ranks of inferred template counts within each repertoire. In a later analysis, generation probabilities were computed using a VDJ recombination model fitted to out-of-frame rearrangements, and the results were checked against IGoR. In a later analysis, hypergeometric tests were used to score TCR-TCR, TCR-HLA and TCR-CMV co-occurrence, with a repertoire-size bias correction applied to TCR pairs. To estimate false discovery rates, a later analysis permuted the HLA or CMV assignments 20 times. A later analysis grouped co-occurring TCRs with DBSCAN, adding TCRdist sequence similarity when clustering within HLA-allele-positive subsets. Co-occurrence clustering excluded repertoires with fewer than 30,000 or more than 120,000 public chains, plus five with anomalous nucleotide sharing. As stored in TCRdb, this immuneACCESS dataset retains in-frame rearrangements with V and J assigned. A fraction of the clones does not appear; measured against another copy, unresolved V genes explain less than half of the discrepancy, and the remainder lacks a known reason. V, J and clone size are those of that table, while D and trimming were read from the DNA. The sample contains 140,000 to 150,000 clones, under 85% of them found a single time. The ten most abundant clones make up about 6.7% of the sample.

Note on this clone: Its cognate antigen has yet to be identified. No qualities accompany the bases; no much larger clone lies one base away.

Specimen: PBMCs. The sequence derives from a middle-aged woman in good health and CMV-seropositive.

The DNA is as follows: TGCGCCAGCGGCCAGGCGCCGAACACTGAAGCTTTCTTT. Its product reads: CASGQAPNTEAFF. The V and J segments used are TRBV5-1 and TRBJ1-1; the D gene lacks a confident call. Including cysteine and phenylalanine, the CDR3 has 13 amino acids. The kept DNA is CDR3 alone, 39 bases in frame from the first base. CDR1 is given as SGHRS and CDR2 as YFSETQ, both from the germline V gene. V loses 7 bases, J loses 1 base, and the germline ends lie 11 bases apart.